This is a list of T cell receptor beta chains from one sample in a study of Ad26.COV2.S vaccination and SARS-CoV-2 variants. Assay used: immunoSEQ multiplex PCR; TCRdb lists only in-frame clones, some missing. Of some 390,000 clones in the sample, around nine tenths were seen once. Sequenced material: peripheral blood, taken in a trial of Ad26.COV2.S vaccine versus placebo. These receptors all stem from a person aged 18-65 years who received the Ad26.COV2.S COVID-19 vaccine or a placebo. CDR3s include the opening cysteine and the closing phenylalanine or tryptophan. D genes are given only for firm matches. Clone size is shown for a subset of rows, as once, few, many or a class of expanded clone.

TGTGCCAGCAGCTTAGGGGACGGGGCGGAGTTCTTC CASSLGDGAEFF TRBV7-9 NA NA TRBJ2-1
TGTGCCAGCAGCCAAGGAAAACCGATTAATGAAAAACTGTTTTTT CASSQGKPINEKLFF TRBV4-2 NA NA TRBJ1-4
TGTGCCAGCAGTAAACCCCCAAGGGGCTCAGCAGAAAAACTGTTTTTT CASSKPPRGSAEKLFF TRBV6-2/TRBV6-3 NA NA TRBJ1-4
TGTGCCAGCAGTGAAGGGACAGGGGGCGGATATGGCTACACCTTC CASSEGTGGGYGYTF TRBV25-1 TRBD1 once TRBJ1-2
TGCGCCAGCAGCTTCGGACAGGGGGACGACGAGCAGTACTTC CASSFGQGDDEQYF TRBV5-1 TRBD1 NA TRBJ2-7
TGTGCCAGCGGGGCAGGCCCTCGTGGAGGCTACACCTTC CASGAGPRGGYTF TRBV2 NA NA TRBJ1-2
TGTGCCAGCAGCAGCCGGGGACAAATATCTGGGGCCAACGTCCTGACTTTC CASSSRGQISGANVLTF TRBV5-4 NA NA TRBJ2-6
TGTGCCAGCAGCCAAGCAGTAGTGAATGAGCAGTTCTTC CASSQAVVNEQFF TRBV4-2 NA few TRBJ2-1
TGTGCCAGCAGTTCCGCAGGGGGGTATTTTGGCTACACCTTC CASSSAGGYFGYTF TRBV27 TRBD1 NA TRBJ1-2
TGTGCCAGCAGCCTCGGACTAGCTAAAGAGACCCAGTACTTC CASSLGLAKETQYF TRBV6-5 TRBD2 NA TRBJ2-5
TGTGCCAGCGCGACTCGGGCAGAGACAGATACGCAGTATTTT CASATRAETDTQYF TRBV6-4 NA NA TRBJ2-3
TGTGCCTCCCGAGGGTCAGGGCCCCAGCATTTT CASRGSGPQHF TRBV15 NA NA TRBJ1-5
TGCGCCAGCAGCTCGGTGATGACAAACATGAACACTGAAGCTTTCTTT CASSSVMTNMNTEAFF TRBV5-1 NA NA TRBJ1-1
TGTGCCAGCAGCCGGGGGAGTGACTATGGCTACACCTTC CASSRGSDYGYTF TRBV9 NA NA TRBJ1-2
TGTGCCAGCAGCTCCGGGACAGTCTTCCCCGGGGAGCTGTTTTTT CASSSGTVFPGELFF TRBV7-8 TRBD1 once TRBJ2-2
TGCGCCAGCAGCCAAGATCTCATCGGGGATACTGAAGCTTTCTTT CASSQDLIGDTEAFF TRBV4-3 NA NA TRBJ1-1
TGTGCCAGCAGTAGGAATACAGGGGAATTGGGGGAGCAGTACTTC CASSRNTGELGEQYF TRBV6-6 TRBD1 NA TRBJ2-7
TGTGCCACCAGCTCCGACTATAATTCACCCCTCCACTTT CATSSDYNSPLHF TRBV27 NA few TRBJ1-6
TGTGCCAGCAGCTTGGATTGGCTGGGTAATCATGAGCAGTTCTTC CASSLDWLGNHEQFF TRBV5-7 NA NA TRBJ2-1
TGTGCCAGCAGCTTAGCGTTCGCGAGCTCCTACGAGCAGTACTTC CASSLAFASSYEQYF TRBV7-2 NA NA TRBJ2-7
TGTGCCAGCAGCCGTGCAGGGAGCTCCTATAATTCACCCCTCCACTTT CASSRAGSSYNSPLHF TRBV5-6 NA NA TRBJ1-6
TGTGCCAGCAGCTTAGAAATTGCAGTCGACGGCTACACCTTC CASSLEIAVDGYTF TRBV11-2 NA NA TRBJ1-2
TGTGCCATCAAAAAGGGAGGAACTGAAGCTTTCTTT CAIKKGGTEAFF TRBV10-3 NA NA TRBJ1-1
TGTGCCACCAGTGATACCAAGACAGGGTCTTCGGGAAAACTGTTTTTT CATSDTKTGSSGKLFF TRBV24-1 TRBD1 NA TRBJ1-4
TGTGCCTGGAGTAGGAACACTGAAGCTTTCTTT CAWSRNTEAFF TRBV30 NA NA TRBJ1-1
TGTGCCATCAGTGACTTGGGAATGAACACTGAAGCTTTCTTT CAISDLGMNTEAFF TRBV10-3 NA NA TRBJ1-1
TGTGCCAGCAGCTTAATCGGAGGGGGAGATACGCAGTATTTT CASSLIGGGDTQYF TRBV7-2 NA NA TRBJ2-3
TGTGCCAGCAGCCACTGGACAGGGCGGCCCCAAGAGACCCAGTACTTC CASSHWTGRPQETQYF TRBV3-1/TRBV3-2 TRBD1 NA TRBJ2-5
TGTGCCAGCACCCGACAGGGCTCCAACACCGGGGAGCTGTTTTTT CASTRQGSNTGELFF TRBV6-5 TRBD1 once TRBJ2-2
TGTGCCAGCAGTCTGACAGGATCTCGGGAAAAACTGTTTTTT CASSLTGSREKLFF TRBV27 NA NA TRBJ1-4
TGTGCCAGCAGTCTGAATGTAGAGGATGAGCAGTTCTTC CASSLNVEDEQFF TRBV12-3/TRBV12-4 NA NA TRBJ2-1
TGCGCCAGCAGCCTATCCAGTATGGGTAAGGGTGAAAAACTGTTTTTT CASSLSSMGKGEKLFF TRBV4-1 NA NA TRBJ1-4
TGCGCCAGCAGCCAACCCACGGGGCGTTGGGCTGAAGCTTTCTTT CASSQPTGRWAEAFF TRBV4-1 NA NA TRBJ1-1
TGTGCCAGCAAGATAGGGGGGGAAAACACTGAAGCTTTCTTT CASKIGGENTEAFF TRBV27 NA NA TRBJ1-1
TGTGCCAGCAGCGTAGCCATCCTAGCGGGGGGATTGGATACGCAGTATTTT CASSVAILAGGLDTQYF TRBV9 TRBD2 few TRBJ2-3
TGTGCCAGCAGCCAAGACACGGCAGGAGCAGATACGCAGTATTTT CASSQDTAGADTQYF TRBV3-1/TRBV3-2 NA NA TRBJ2-3
TGTGCCAGCACCAGGGAGGAGACCCAGTACTTC CASTREETQYF TRBV2 NA NA TRBJ2-5
TGTGCCAGCAGCAGGGGGCCCACTGAAGCTTTCTTT CASSRGPTEAFF TRBV25-1 TRBD1 NA TRBJ1-1
TGTGCCAGCAGCCAAGACAGGAATGGCTACACCTTC CASSQDRNGYTF TRBV3-1/TRBV3-2 NA NA TRBJ1-2
TGTGCCATCAGTGCGTTGGATAACTATGGCTACACCTTC CAISALDNYGYTF TRBV10-3 NA few TRBJ1-2
TGTGCCAGCAGCTTAGCCGAAGACAGGGGGCTTTACTATGGCTACACCTTC CASSLAEDRGLYYGYTF TRBV7-2 TRBD1 NA TRBJ1-2
TGTGCCAGCAGCCTTTGGACAGGGGCAGCCTACGAGCAGTACTTC CASSLWTGAAYEQYF TRBV7-2 TRBD1 NA TRBJ2-7
TGTGCCAGCCAGTTAGCGGGAAGAAATGAGCAGTTCTTC CASQLAGRNEQFF TRBV7-9 TRBD2 few TRBJ2-1
TGTGCCAGCAGCCAAGTAAGGACTAGTAGGTTCGGGGAGCTGTTTTTT CASSQVRTSRFGELFF TRBV3-1/TRBV3-2 TRBD2 NA TRBJ2-2
TGTGCCAGCAGCTTAGAGTCGGGAGGGGTATATAATTCACCCCTCCACTTT CASSLESGGVYNSPLHF TRBV7-6 NA NA TRBJ1-6
TGTGCCAGCAGCTCCGGGCTGGGCAGACGCTATGGCTACACCTTC CASSSGLGRRYGYTF TRBV7-2 NA NA TRBJ1-2
TGTGCCAGCAGCTTAAAGGGACCTACAGGGGGCCTAGAAAAACTGTTTTTT CASSLKGPTGGLEKLFF TRBV13 TRBD1 NA TRBJ1-4
TGTGCCAGCAGCTTAGATCCGGACAATCAGCCCCAGCATTTT CASSLDPDNQPQHF TRBV7-8 NA NA TRBJ1-5
TGTGCCAGCAGTGACTGGCTAGCGGGTTCTACGCAGTATTTT CASSDWLAGSTQYF TRBV25-1 TRBD2 NA TRBJ2-3
TGTGCCATCACCCAGACAGGGGACTATGGCTACACCTTC CAITQTGDYGYTF TRBV10-3 TRBD1 NA TRBJ1-2
TGCAGCGTTGCTTTGACAGGGGGAGAGACTGAAGCTTTCTTT CSVALTGGETEAFF TRBV29-1 TRBD1 once TRBJ1-1
TGTGCCAGCAGCCATTCGTTCGGTGGGCAGAACTACGAGCAGTACTTC CASSHSFGGQNYEQYF TRBV4-2 NA NA TRBJ2-7